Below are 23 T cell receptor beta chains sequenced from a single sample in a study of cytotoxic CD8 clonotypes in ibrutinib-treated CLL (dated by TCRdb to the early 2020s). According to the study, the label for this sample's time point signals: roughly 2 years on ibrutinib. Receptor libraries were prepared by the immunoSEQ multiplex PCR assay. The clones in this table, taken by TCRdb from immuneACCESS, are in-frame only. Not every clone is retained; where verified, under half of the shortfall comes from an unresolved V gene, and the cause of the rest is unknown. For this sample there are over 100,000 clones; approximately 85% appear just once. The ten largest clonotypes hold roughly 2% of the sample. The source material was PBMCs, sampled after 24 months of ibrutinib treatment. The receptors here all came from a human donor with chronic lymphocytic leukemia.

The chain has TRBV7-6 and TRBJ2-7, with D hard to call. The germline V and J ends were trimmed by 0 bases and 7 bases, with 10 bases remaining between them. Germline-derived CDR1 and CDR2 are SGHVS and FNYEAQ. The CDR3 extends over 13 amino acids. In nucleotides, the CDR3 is TGTGCCAGCAGCTTAGCCTCACCCGGTGAGCAGTACTTC. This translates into CASSLASPGEQYF.

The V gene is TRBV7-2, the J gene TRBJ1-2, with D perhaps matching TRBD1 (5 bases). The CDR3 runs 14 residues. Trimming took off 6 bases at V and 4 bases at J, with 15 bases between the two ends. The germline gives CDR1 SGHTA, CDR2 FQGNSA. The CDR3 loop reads CASSLQHGTYGYTF. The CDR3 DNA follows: TGTGCCAGCAGTCTACAACACGGGACCTATGGCTACACCTTC.

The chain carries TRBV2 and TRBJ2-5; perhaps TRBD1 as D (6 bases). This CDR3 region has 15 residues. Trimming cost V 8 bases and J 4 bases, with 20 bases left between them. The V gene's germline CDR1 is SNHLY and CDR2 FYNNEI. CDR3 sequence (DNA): TGTGCCAGCGGCCGGGACCAGGGGTGGTCAGAGACCCAGTACTTC. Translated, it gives CASGRDQGWSETQYF.

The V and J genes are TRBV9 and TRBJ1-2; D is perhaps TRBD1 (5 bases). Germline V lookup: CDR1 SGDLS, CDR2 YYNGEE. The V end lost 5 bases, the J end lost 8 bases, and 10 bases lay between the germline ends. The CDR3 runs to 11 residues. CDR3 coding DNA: TGTGCCAGCAGGGGGGAATTCGGCTACACCTTC. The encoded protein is CASRGEFGYTF.

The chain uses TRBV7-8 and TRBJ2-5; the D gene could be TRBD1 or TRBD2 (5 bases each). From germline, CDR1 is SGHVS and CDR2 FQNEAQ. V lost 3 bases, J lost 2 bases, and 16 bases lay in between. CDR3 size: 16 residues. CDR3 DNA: TGTGCCAGCAGCTTGGATCGAGGGGTCCTACAAGAGACCCAGTACTTC. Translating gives CASSLDRGVLQETQYF.

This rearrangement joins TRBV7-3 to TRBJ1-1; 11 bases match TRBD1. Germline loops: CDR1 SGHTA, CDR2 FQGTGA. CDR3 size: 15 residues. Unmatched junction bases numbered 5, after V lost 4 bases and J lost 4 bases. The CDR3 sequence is CASSSGQGVGTEAFF. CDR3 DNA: TGTGCCAGCAGCTCGGGACAGGGGGTGGGCACTGAAGCTTTCTTT.

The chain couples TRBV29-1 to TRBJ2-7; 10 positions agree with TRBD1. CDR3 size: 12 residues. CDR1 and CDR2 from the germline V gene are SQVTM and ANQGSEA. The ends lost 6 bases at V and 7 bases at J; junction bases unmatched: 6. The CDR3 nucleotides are TGCAGCGTGGGACAGGGGATGGGGGAGCAGTACTTC. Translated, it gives CSVGQGMGEQYF.

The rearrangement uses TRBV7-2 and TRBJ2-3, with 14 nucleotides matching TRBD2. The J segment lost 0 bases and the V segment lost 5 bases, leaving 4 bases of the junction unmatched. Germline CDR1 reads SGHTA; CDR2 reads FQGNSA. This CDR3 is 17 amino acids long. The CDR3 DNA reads TGTGCCAGCAGCCCCCGACTAGCGGGAGGGAGCACAGATACGCAGTATTTT. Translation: CASSPRLAGGSTDTQYF.

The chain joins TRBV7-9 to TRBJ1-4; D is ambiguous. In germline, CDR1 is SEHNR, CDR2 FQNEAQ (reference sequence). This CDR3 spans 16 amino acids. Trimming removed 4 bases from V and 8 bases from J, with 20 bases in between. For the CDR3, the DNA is TGTGCCAGCAGCTACGCAGGAGGCTGGATGGACGAAAAACTGTTTTTT. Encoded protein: CASSYAGGWMDEKLFF.

CDR3 sequence reads: CASSMSGGRIEAFF. The CDR3 nucleotides are TGTGCCAGTAGTATGTCAGGGGGCAGAATTGAAGCTTTCTTT. The rearrangement joins TRBV19 to TRBJ1-1; 8 positions agree with TRBD1. The CDR3 is 14 amino acids. J gave up 7 bases and V 3 bases, and 7 bases lay outside the gene matches. The germline CDR1 and CDR2 sequences are LNHDA and SQIVND (reference sequence).

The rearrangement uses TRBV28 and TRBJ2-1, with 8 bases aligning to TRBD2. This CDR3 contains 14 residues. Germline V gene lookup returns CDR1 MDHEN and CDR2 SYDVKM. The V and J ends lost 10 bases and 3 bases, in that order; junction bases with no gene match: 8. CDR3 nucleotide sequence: TGTGCCACCACCTTAGCGGGACACTACAATGAGCAGTTCTTC. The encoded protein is CATTLAGHYNEQFF.

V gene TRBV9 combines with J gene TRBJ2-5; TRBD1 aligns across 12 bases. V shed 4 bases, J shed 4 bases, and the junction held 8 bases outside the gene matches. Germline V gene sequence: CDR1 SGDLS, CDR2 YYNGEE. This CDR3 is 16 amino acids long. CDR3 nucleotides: TGTGCCAGCAGCCCCATGGGACAGGGGGCAAGAGAGACCCAGTACTTC. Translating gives CASSPMGQGARETQYF.

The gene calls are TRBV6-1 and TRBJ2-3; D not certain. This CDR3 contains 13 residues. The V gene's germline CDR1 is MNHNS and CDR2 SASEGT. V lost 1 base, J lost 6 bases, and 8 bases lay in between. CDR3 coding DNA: TGTGCCAGCAGTGAAGTGTGGGTTGATACGCAGTATTTT. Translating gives CASSEVWVDTQYF.

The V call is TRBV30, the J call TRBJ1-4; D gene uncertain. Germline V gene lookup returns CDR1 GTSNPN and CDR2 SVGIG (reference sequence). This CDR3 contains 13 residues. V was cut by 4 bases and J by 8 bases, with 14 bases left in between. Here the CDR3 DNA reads TGTGCCTGGACTGACCTACGTAAGGAAAAACTGTTTTTT. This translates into CAWTDLRKEKLFF.

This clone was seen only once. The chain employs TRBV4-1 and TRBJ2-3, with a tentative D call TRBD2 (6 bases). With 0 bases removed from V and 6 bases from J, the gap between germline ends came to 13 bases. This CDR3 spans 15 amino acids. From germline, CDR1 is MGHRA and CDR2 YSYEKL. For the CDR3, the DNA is TGCGCCAGCAGCCAAGATACCGGGAGCGTCGATACGCAGTATTTT. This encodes CASSQDTGSVDTQYF.

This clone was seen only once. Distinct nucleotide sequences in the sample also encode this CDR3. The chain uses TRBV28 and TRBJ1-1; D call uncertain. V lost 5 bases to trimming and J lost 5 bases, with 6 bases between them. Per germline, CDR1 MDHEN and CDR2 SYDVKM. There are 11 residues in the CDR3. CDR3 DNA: TGTGCCAGCAGTCCCAATACTGAAGCTTTCTTT. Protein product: CASSPNTEAFF. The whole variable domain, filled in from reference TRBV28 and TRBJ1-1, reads DVKVTQSSRYLVKRTGEKVFLECVQDMDHENMFWYRQDPGLGLRLIYFSYDVKMKEKGDIPEGYSVSREKKERFSLILESASTNQTSMYLCASSPNTEAFFGQGTRLTVV.

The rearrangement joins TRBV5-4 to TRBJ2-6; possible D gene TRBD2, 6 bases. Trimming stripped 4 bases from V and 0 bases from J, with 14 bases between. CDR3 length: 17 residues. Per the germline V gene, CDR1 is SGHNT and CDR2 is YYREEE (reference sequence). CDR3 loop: CASSQPGASSGANVLTF. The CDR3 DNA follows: TGTGCCAGCAGCCAGCCGGGAGCCAGCTCTGGGGCCAACGTCCTGACTTTC.

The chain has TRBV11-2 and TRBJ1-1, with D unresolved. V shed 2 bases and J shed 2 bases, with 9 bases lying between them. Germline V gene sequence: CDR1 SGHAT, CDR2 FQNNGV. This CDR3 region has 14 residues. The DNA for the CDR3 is TGTGCCAGCAGCTTAAGGACGGTAAACACTGAAGCTTTCTTT. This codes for CASSLRTVNTEAFF.

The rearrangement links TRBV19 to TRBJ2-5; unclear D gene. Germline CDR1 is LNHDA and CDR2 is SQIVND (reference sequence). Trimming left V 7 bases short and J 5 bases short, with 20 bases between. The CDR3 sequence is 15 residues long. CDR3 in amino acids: CASISLTEPGETQYF. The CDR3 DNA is TGTGCCAGTATCTCCCTGACGGAACCTGGGGAGACCCAGTACTTC.

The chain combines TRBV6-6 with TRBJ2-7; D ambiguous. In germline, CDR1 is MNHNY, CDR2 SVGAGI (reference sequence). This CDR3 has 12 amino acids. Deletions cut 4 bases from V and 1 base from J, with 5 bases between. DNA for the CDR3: TGTGCCAGCAGTTCCGGGTCCTACGAGCAGTACTTC. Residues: CASSSGSYEQYF.

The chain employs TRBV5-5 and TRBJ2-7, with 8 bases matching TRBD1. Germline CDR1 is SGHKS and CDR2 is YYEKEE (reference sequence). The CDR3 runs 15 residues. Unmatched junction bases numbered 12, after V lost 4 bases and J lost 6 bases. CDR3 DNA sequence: TGTGCCAGCAGCCCCCCGGGGACAGGTTTCAGCGAGCAGTACTTC. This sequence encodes CASSPPGTGFSEQYF. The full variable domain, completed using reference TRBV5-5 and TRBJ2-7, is DAGVTQSPTHLIKTRGQQVTLRCSPISGHKSVSWYQQVLGQGPQFIFQYYEKEERGRGNFPDRFSARQFPNYSSELNVNALLLGDSALYLCASSPPGTGFSEQYFGPGTRLTVT.

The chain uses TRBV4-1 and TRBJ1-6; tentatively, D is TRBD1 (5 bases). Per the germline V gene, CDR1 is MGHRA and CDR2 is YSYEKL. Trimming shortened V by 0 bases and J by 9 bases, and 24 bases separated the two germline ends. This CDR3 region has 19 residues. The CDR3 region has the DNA TGCGCCAGCAGCCAAGACGGGAGAAGTACAGGTCGAGGAGGTTCACCCCTCCACTTT. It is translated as CASSQDGRSTGRGGSPLHF.

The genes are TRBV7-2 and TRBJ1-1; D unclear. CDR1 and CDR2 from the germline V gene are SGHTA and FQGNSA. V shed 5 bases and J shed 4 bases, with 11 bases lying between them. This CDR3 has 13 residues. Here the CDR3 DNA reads TGTGCCAGCAGCGACACATGGAGCACTGAAGCTTTCTTT. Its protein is CASSDTWSTEAFF.